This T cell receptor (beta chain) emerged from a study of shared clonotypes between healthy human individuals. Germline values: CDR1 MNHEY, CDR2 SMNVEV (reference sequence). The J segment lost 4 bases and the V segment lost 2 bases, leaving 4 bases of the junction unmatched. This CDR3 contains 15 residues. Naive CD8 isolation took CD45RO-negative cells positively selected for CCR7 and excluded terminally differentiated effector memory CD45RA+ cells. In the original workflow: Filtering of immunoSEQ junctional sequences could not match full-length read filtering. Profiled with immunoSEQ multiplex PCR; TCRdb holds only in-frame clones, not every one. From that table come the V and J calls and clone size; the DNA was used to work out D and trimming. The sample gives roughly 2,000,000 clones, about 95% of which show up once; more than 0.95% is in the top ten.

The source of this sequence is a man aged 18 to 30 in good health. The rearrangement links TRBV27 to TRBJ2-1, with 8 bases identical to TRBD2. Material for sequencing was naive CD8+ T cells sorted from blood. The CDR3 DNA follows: TGTGCCAGCAGTTTAATACGGGGGGGGTACAATGAGCAGTTCTTC. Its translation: CASSLIRGGYNEQFF.